A single sample is the source of the 20 T cell receptor beta chains below, sequenced in a study of blood T cell repertoires in COVID-19. The method was immunoSEQ multiplex PCR; TCRdb's version includes in-frame clones alone and lacks a portion of them. The sample consists of 290,000 or so clones, about 90% of them appearing once. Material: peripheral blood. Source of these receptors: a man aged 18 to 29 with active or convalescent COVID-19.

V and J are TRBV29-1 and TRBJ2-7, with a possible D match to TRBD2 (6 bases). The germline V and J ends were trimmed by 4 bases and 4 bases, with 17 bases remaining between them. CDR1 is SQVTM, CDR2 ANQGSEA, per germline. The CDR3 consists of 14 residues. The CDR3 bases are TGCAGCGTTGTCACGGGACTTGAAAGATACGAGCAGTACTTC. This codes for CSVVTGLERYEQYF.

This chain links TRBV7-8 with TRBJ2-3; D is unresolved. Trimming stripped 7 bases from V and 2 bases from J, with 22 bases between. The CDR3 is made up of 17 amino acids. Germline CDR1 SGHVS, CDR2 FQNEAQ. DNA for the CDR3: TGTGCCAGCACCGAGAGGTCCCGCGGAGAGATCACAGATACGCAGTATTTT. Protein product: CASTERSRGEITDTQYF.

The chain employs TRBV6-5 and TRBJ1-1; possible D gene TRBD1, 6 bases. This CDR3 has 13 amino acids. The germline gives CDR1 MNHEY, CDR2 SVGAGI. Between the trimmed V and J ends, which lost 7 bases and 5 bases, there was a span of 14 bases. CDR3: CASTLGGWTEAFF. CDR3 nucleotide sequence: TGTGCCAGCACCCTAGGGGGATGGACTGAAGCTTTCTTT.

The V call is TRBV4-3, the J call TRBJ2-3, with no clear D. Germline CDR1 reads LGHNA; CDR2 reads YSLEER. Deletions cut 0 bases from V and 1 base from J, with 8 bases between. This CDR3 has 15 residues. For the CDR3, the DNA is TGCGCCAGCAGCCAAGATGGGCTTGGCACAGATACGCAGTATTTT. Its translation: CASSQDGLGTDTQYF.

The chain uses TRBV9 and TRBJ2-1; the D gene is possibly TRBD2 (6 bases). The CDR3 has 16 amino acids. V lost 1 base and J 0 bases, leaving 11 bases between the germline ends. Germline V gives CDR1 SGDLS, CDR2 YYNGEE. The CDR3 loop is CASSVIGGSSYNEQFF. In DNA, the CDR3 is TGTGCCAGCAGCGTAATCGGGGGAAGCTCCTACAATGAGCAGTTCTTC.

The chain joins TRBV4-2 to TRBJ1-5; D is possibly TRBD1 (6 bases). Germline V gives CDR1 LGHNA, CDR2 YNFKEQ. V dropped 1 base and J dropped 2 bases, with 12 bases sitting between them. The CDR3 loop spans 16 amino acids. The CDR3: CASSQAGAAGNQPQHF. The CDR3 bases are TGTGCCAGCAGCCAAGCAGGGGCCGCCGGCAATCAGCCCCAGCATTTT.

The V gene is TRBV6-1, the J gene TRBJ2-7, with a weak D call TRBD1 (5 bases). V lost 2 bases and J 0 bases, leaving 17 bases between the germline ends. The CDR3 contains 17 residues. Germline loops: CDR1 MNHNS, CDR2 SASEGT. The chain's CDR3 is CASSERGRRKSSYEQYF. CDR3 DNA sequence: TGTGCCAGCAGTGAAAGGGGTAGACGGAAAAGCTCCTACGAGCAGTACTTC.

The rearrangement uses TRBV13 and TRBJ2-2; 14 nucleotides line up with TRBD2. The CDR3 runs 18 residues. Germline V gene data show CDR1 as PRHDT and CDR2 as FYEKMQ (reference sequence). Trimming cost V 5 bases and J 3 bases; bases outside gene matches: 8. The CDR3 is CASSAPGLAGADTGELFF. The DNA of the CDR3 is TGTGCCAGCAGCGCACCGGGACTAGCGGGAGCGGACACCGGGGAGCTGTTTTTT.

V is TRBV7-8 and J is TRBJ1-1; D gene ambiguous. V was trimmed by 7 bases and J by 0 bases, leaving 18 bases between them. Germline CDR1 is SGHVS and CDR2 is FQNEAQ. The CDR3 is 16 amino acids. CDR3 protein: CASTPREAGLNTEAFF. The CDR3 DNA is TGTGCCAGCACCCCGCGGGAAGCGGGGTTGAACACTGAAGCTTTCTTT.

The rearrangement uses TRBV5-4 and TRBJ1-6; 8 bases map to TRBD1. CDR1 is SGHNT and CDR2 is YYREEE in the germline V gene (reference sequence). The CDR3 length is 14 residues. J was trimmed by 7 bases and V by 9 bases; bases with no gene match: 9. CDR3 coding DNA: TGTGCCATGCAGGGGGCATCTTGGAATTCACCCCTCCACTTT. Translated, it gives CAMQGASWNSPLHF.

The genes are TRBV10-1 and TRBJ2-7, with TRBD2 matching over 7 bases. The trim removed 2 bases at V and 6 bases at J, leaving 4 bases unmatched. CDR3 size: 13 residues. Per germline, CDR1 WNHNN and CDR2 SYGVQD (reference sequence). CDR3 loop: CASSEGGDSEQYF. The DNA of the CDR3 is TGCGCCAGCAGTGAGGGGGGGGACTCCGAGCAGTACTTC.

The V gene is TRBV7-9, the J gene TRBJ1-5, with D tentatively TRBD1 (5 bases). The CDR3 has 17 amino acids. Germline V lookup: CDR1 SEHNR, CDR2 FQNEAQ (reference sequence). The germline V and J ends were trimmed by 5 bases and 4 bases, with 21 bases remaining between them. The CDR3 reads CASSPEGRGTGNQPQHF. DNA for the CDR3: TGTGCCAGCAGCCCAGAGGGACGCGGGACGGGAAATCAGCCCCAGCATTTT.

The chain employs TRBV28 and TRBJ2-3; 9 bases match TRBD2. The CDR3 is 16 amino acids. Germline CDR1 and CDR2: MDHEN and SYDVKM. The V segment lost 5 bases and the J segment 4 bases; nucleotides outside the gene matches: 10. DNA for the CDR3: TGTGCCAGCAGTAAGATACTAGCGGGTCTAGCAGATACGCAGTATTTT. Translation: CASSKILAGLADTQYF. Full variable domain (remainder filled in from reference TRBV28 and TRBJ2-3): DVKVTQSSRYLVKRTGEKVFLECVQDMDHENMFWYRQDPGLGLRLIYFSYDVKMKEKGDIPEGYSVSREKKERFSLILESASTNQTSMYLCASSKILAGLADTQYFGPGTRLTVL.

The chain carries TRBV2 and TRBJ2-1; 9 nucleotides line up with TRBD2. The V gene's germline CDR1 is SNHLY and CDR2 FYNNEI. With V trimmed by 2 bases and J by 6 bases, 8 bases remained unmatched. This CDR3 spans 16 amino acids. The CDR3 DNA reads as TGTGCCAGCAGTGAATTTGTAGCGGGGGCCATCAATGAGCAGTTCTTC. Protein: CASSEFVAGAINEQFF.

V usage is TRBV20-1 and J usage is TRBJ1-6; D not certain. The germline CDR1 and CDR2 sequences are DFQATT and SNEGSKA (reference sequence). V was clipped by 3 bases and J by 14 bases, with 11 bases between them. The CDR3 has 11 amino acids. CDR3 residues: CSARAGSALHF. Here the CDR3 DNA reads TGCAGTGCTAGGGCGGGTTCGGCCCTCCACTTT.

The chain is built from TRBV15 and TRBJ2-2, with D maybe TRBD2 (6 bases). The CDR3 consists of 14 residues. CDR1 and CDR2 (germline): LNHNV, YYDKDF (reference sequence). The V end lost 2 bases, the J end lost 5 bases, and 9 bases lay between the germline ends. DNA for the CDR3: TGTGCCACCAGCAGACTCGGAGGGACCGGGGAGCTGTTTTTT. This gives the protein CATSRLGGTGELFF.

In this sample, this clone turned up once. J is TRBJ2-7 and V is TRBV27, with 9 bases lining up with TRBD1. The V and J ends lost 4 bases and 7 bases, in that order; junction bases with no gene match: 5. Germline V gene data show CDR1 as MNHEY and CDR2 as SMNVEV (reference sequence). The CDR3 length is 13 residues. As DNA, the CDR3 is TGTGCCAGCAGTTCCGGGACAGGGTTGGAGCAGTACTTC. Encoded protein: CASSSGTGLEQYF.

The chain couples TRBV18 to TRBJ1-2; D is ambiguous. V was shortened by 6 bases and J by 5 bases, with 13 bases between the two germline ends. The germline gives CDR1 KGHSH, CDR2 LQKENI. CDR3 length: 13 residues. CDR3 amino acids: CASSHPEGYGYTF. Written as DNA, the CDR3 is TGTGCCAGCTCGCACCCGGAGGGTTATGGCTACACCTTC. The full variable domain, completed using reference TRBV18 and TRBJ1-2, is NAGVMQNPRHLVRRRGQEARLRCSPMKGHSHVYWYRQLPEEGLKFMVYLQKENIIDESGMPKERFSAEFPKEGPSILRIQQVVRGDSAAYFCASSHPEGYGYTFGSGTRLTVV.

CDR3 region: CASGLVPLSGHYGYTF. The CDR3 coding sequence is TGTGCTAGTGGTTTGGTACCTCTGTCAGGCCACTATGGCTACACCTTC. This chain uses TRBV12-5 with TRBJ1-2; no firm D call. Trimming stripped 0 bases from V and 3 bases from J, with 14 bases between. Germline values: CDR1 LGHNT, CDR2 FRNRAP. This CDR3 has 16 residues.

This chain connects TRBV6-2 or TRBV6-3 to TRBJ1-2; unclear D gene. Trimming pared 2 bases from V and 4 bases from J, leaving 11 bases between. Looked up from germline, CDR1 is MNHEY and CDR2 is SVGEGT. This CDR3 has 14 residues. CDR3 in amino acids: CASSYLGGSYGYTF. DNA of the CDR3: TGTGCCAGCAGTTACCTTGGAGGTTCCTATGGCTACACCTTC.